Presented here are 17 T cell receptor beta chains from one specimen sequenced in a study of metastatic and nonmetastatic thyroid tumors. TCRdb reassembled clones from the PCR reads with MiXCR. The data contain about 38,000 clones, approximately 26% of them seen just once; the ten biggest clones take up around 9.5%. Treatment of any kind had been given to no patient before thyroid surgery. Sequencing was done on a sample of blood. The receptors originated from a female donor with papillary thyroid cancer or a benign thyroid nodule (not recorded which). Some clones in this sample may be carry-over from other donors' samples.

This clone was counted at least ten times. The gene calls are TRBV7-9 and TRBJ1-6; D unresolved. CDR1 is SEHNR, CDR2 FQNEAQ, per germline (reference sequence). CDR3 length equals 13 residues. Trimming shortened V by 3 bases and J by 10 bases, and 10 bases separated the two germline ends. The CDR3 coding sequence is TGTGCCAGCAGCTTCGACCGCTGGTCACCCCTCCACTTT. The encoded protein is CASSFDRWSPLHF.

This clone was seen many times. The chain employs TRBV20-1 and TRBJ2-7; D is ambiguous. The germline CDR1 and CDR2 sequences are DFQATT and SNEGSKA (reference sequence). Trimming took off 0 bases at V and 2 bases at J, with 14 bases between the two ends. The CDR3 runs to 15 residues. The CDR3 DNA follows: TGCAGTGCTAGAGATCGGAGAGATCCTCCCTACGAGCAGTACTTC. This sequence encodes CSARDRRDPPYEQYF.

This clone was picked up many times. The gene calls are TRBV12-3 or TRBV12-4 and TRBJ1-1; 9 bases agree with TRBD1. The CDR3 extends over 15 amino acids. V shed 1 base, J shed 6 bases, and the junction held 6 bases outside the gene matches. This CDR3 reads CASSLGGQGLSEAFF. For the CDR3, the DNA is TGTGCCAGCAGTTTAGGGGGACAGGGTCTTTCTGAAGCTTTCTTT.

This clone was observed many times. This chain connects TRBV30 to TRBJ2-5; the D gene is possibly TRBD2 (5 bases). Germline CDR1 and CDR2: GTSNPN and SVGIG (reference sequence). The CDR3 extends over 11 amino acids. The V gene lost 0 bases and the J gene lost 7 bases, with 6 bases spanning the gap. The CDR3 nucleotides are TGTGCCTGGAGTGTACGGGGGACCCAGTACTTC. Its translation: CAWSVRGTQYF. Combining the CDR3 with reference TRBV30 and TRBJ2-5 gives the whole variable domain SQTIHQWPATLVQPVGSPLSLECTVEGTSNPNLYWYRQAAGRGLQLLFYSVGIGQISSEVPQNLSASRPQDRQFILSSKKLLLSDSGFYLCAWSVRGTQYFGPGTRLLVL.

V usage is TRBV30 and J usage is TRBJ1-2; D is perhaps TRBD1 (5 bases). CDR1 and CDR2 (germline): GTSNPN, SVGIG (reference sequence). Trimming shortened V by 0 bases and J by 2 bases, and 7 bases separated the two germline ends. The CDR3 loop spans 13 amino acids. In nucleotides, the CDR3 is TGTGCCTGGAGTGTAGGGGCGAACTATGGCTACACCTTC. As protein: CAWSVGANYGYTF.

There are a few counts of this clone. The chain combines TRBV29-1 with TRBJ2-5; the D gene is possibly TRBD2 (7 bases). Germline CDR1 SQVTM, CDR2 ANQGSEA. Trimming removed 4 bases from V and 8 bases from J, with 17 bases in between. This CDR3 comprises 13 residues. Written as DNA, the CDR3 is TGCAGCGTTGGTCGGGGGGCTCGAGATACCCAGTACTTC. It yields the protein CSVGRGARDTQYF.

This clone was seen many times. CDR3 loop: CASSLKNRYEQYF. The CDR3 region has the DNA TGTGCCAGCAGCTTAAAGAACAGATACGAGCAGTACTTC. The chain couples TRBV7-2 to TRBJ2-7; D is ambiguous. CDR1 SGHTA and CDR2 FQGNSA come from the germline V gene. V was pared by 2 bases and J by 4 bases, with 9 bases between. The CDR3 is made up of 13 amino acids.

In its sample, this clone was seen many times. The V and J genes are TRBV5-5 and TRBJ1-1, with a tentative D call TRBD1 (5 bases). This CDR3 is 16 amino acids long. V lost 6 bases and J lost 0, with 18 bases in between. The V gene's germline CDR1 is SGHKS and CDR2 YYEKEE (reference sequence). The CDR3 spells CASNPRAGWVNTEAFF. The CDR3 region has the DNA TGTGCCAGCAACCCGCGGGCAGGGTGGGTGAACACTGAAGCTTTCTTT.

This clone occurred a few times. This chain's CDR3 is CASSWEFTDTQYF. The CDR3 bases are TGTGCCAGCAGTTGGGAGTTCACAGATACGCAGTATTTT. This chain uses TRBV12-3 or TRBV12-4 with TRBJ2-3, with D maybe TRBD2 (5 bases). V was pared by 4 bases and J by 2 bases, with 7 bases between. The CDR3 is 13 residues long.

At least ten counts were recorded for this clone. V gene TRBV30 combines with J gene TRBJ2-3, with a weak D call TRBD2 (7 bases). Trimming shortened V by 0 bases and J by 4 bases, and 11 bases separated the two germline ends. The CDR3 loop spans 14 amino acids. CDR1 is GTSNPN, CDR2 SVGIG, per germline (reference sequence). The DNA for the CDR3 is TGTGCCTGGAGTGTGGGAGGGGGGGCAGATACGCAGTATTTT. It encodes CAWSVGGGADTQYF. Based on the CDR3 plus reference TRBV30 and TRBJ2-3, the full variable domain is SQTIHQWPATLVQPVGSPLSLECTVEGTSNPNLYWYRQAAGRGLQLLFYSVGIGQISSEVPQNLSASRPQDRQFILSSKKLLLSDSGFYLCAWSVGGGADTQYFGPGTRLTVL.

This chain links TRBV20-1 with TRBJ2-6; 7 positions agree with TRBD2. Germline loops: CDR1 DFQATT, CDR2 SNEGSKA (reference sequence). CDR3 length: 18 amino acids. The J segment lost 4 bases and the V segment lost 0 bases, leaving 12 bases of the junction unmatched. DNA of the CDR3: TGCAGTGCTAGAGATTTCGGTGGGAGGGTAGCGGGGGCCAACGTCCTGACTTTC. It codes for CSARDFGGRVAGANVLTF.

The rearrangement links TRBV9 to TRBJ2-2; possibly TRBD1 for D (6 bases). Germline-derived CDR1 and CDR2 are SGDLS and YYNGEE. Trimming shortened V by 4 bases and J by 5 bases, and 18 bases separated the two germline ends. This CDR3 is built from 16 residues. The CDR3: CASSNTTGTPTGELFF. The CDR3, as DNA: TGTGCCAGCAGCAACACCACCGGGACACCTACCGGGGAGCTGTTTTTT.

The table lists this clone with many counts. The rearrangement joins TRBV20-1 to TRBJ2-1, with 8 bases lining up with TRBD2. This CDR3 spans 14 amino acids. The ends lost 6 bases at V and 10 bases at J; junction bases unmatched: 14. Germline assignment: CDR1 DFQATT and CDR2 SNEGSKA (reference sequence). The CDR3 spells CSANGLAALGEQFF. The CDR3 DNA follows: TGCAGTGCAAATGGACTAGCTGCCTTGGGGGAGCAGTTCTTC.

There are a few counts of this clone. This chain connects TRBV11-1 to TRBJ2-7; D remains unclear. V shed 4 bases and J shed 2 bases, with 15 bases lying between them. Germline V gives CDR1 SGHAT, CDR2 FQDESV (reference sequence). This CDR3 spans 15 amino acids. In DNA, the CDR3 is TGTGCCAGCAGCTCGCCATCGGACGGTGCCTACGAGCAGTACTTC. The encoded protein is CASSSPSDGAYEQYF.

In its sample, this clone was seen many times. The chain uses TRBV20-1 and TRBJ2-5; 7 bases are a match to TRBD1. This CDR3 spans 13 amino acids. V lost 5 bases to trimming and J lost 5 bases; unmatched junction nucleotides: 8. Germline CDR1 and CDR2: DFQATT and SNEGSKA (reference sequence). CDR3 loop: CSAAETGLETQYF. The CDR3 DNA sequence: TGCAGTGCTGCCGAGACAGGGTTGGAGACCCAGTACTTC.

The chain joins TRBV3-1 to TRBJ2-2; TRBD2 matches at 11 bases. V dropped 5 bases and J dropped 0; count of bases not matched to a gene: 5. The CDR3 covers 17 residues. Germline lookup yields CDR1 LGHDT and CDR2 YNNKEL (reference sequence). The CDR3 DNA follows: TGTGCCAGCAGCTACGGGACTAGCGGCGCGAACACCGGGGAGCTGTTTTTT. This translates into CASSYGTSGANTGELFF.

This chain connects TRBV12-3 or TRBV12-4 to TRBJ2-3; possible D gene TRBD2, 7 bases. This CDR3 contains 15 residues. V dropped 3 bases and J dropped 7 bases, with 17 bases sitting between them. The CDR3 DNA reads as TGTGCCAGCAGTTTTAGGGGGAGGGTGACTAATACGCAGTATTTT. It translates to CASSFRGRVTNTQYF.